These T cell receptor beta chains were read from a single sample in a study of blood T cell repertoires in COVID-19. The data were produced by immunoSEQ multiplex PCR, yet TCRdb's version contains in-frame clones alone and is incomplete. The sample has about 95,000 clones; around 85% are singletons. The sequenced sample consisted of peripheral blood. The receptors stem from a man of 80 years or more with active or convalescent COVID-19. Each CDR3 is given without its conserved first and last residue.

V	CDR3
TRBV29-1	SAQGGSGNTIY
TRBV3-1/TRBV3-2	ASSSPFLPPGYGYT
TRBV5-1	ASSLAGGLANTGELF
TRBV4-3	ASSNTPAGTGLYGYT
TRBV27	ASSTTGDGYT
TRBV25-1	ASSGGTSGGAYQETQY
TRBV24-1	ATSAGGTDTQY
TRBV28	ASGTGNYEQY
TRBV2	ASSVFLQNSPLH
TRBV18	ASSPEAQNTGELF
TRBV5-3	ASRFPGGHNQPQH
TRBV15	ATSRAPGLAGGGDTQY
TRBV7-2	ASSRSWDSYEQY
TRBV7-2	ASTPRQGLPSGYT
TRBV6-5	ASRSLGEETQY
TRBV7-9	ASSSVGLAGRETQY
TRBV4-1	ASSQPPRPPQH
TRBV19	ASRPTGLSNQPQH
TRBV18	ASSPSGTDEKLF
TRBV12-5	ASGLEGTGGGNEQF
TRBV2	ASSPQQTLYGYT
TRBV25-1	ASSSPAGQGAGDTQY
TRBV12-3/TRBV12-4	ASSLTPEAF
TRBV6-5	ASSREPLQPQH
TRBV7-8	ASSLGFRTGARPYEKLF
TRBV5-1	ASQGGTGYNGYT
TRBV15	ATSRDRDSLYEQY
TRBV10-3	ATASSGQGTYNEQF
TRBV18	ASSPVTGNNYGYT
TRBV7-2	ASSVDRGTDTQY
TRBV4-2	ASSQGWRGGIKNIQY
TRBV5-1	ASSSLAVQETQY
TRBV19	ASSTASGGYNEQF
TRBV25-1	ASRAPVGGAFTDTQY
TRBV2	ASSRRAQETQY
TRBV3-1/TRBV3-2	ASSPIPGQGRDGELF
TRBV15	ATSRDISGGNEETQY
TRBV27	ASSLRGGSIYGYT
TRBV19	ASSRLVAGGRETQY
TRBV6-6	ASRTTGFYNEQF
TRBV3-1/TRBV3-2	ASSQVLRGRGEEKLF
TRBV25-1	ASMRPNSDTQY
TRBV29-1	SVGTDPNSYEQY
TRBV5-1	ASSLALAGGPQDTQY
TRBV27	ASSPNSYNSPLH
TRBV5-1	ASSSGGQMNTEAF
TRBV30	AWRGGSYEQY
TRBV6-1	ASSEALGEKGNQPQH
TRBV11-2	ASSFTGRGGSYNEQF
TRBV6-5	ASTPDRLYNSPLH
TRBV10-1	ASSRGTAGTDTQY
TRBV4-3	ASSQDRHNPTIPYGYT
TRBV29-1	SVDRQGGQPQH
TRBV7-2	ASSLALSGEQY
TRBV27	ASSLGSRTGLYGYT